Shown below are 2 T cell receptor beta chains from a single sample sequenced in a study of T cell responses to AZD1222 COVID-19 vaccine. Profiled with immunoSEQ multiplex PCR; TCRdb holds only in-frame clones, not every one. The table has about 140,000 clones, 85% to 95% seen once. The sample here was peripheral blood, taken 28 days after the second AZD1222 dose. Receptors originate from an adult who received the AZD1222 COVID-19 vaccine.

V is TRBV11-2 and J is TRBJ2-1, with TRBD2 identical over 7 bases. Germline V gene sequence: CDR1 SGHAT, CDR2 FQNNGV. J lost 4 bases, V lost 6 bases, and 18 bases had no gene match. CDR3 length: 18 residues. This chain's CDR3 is CASSQDTVEGGKYNEQFF. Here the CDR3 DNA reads TGTGCCAGCAGTCAAGATACGGTTGAGGGAGGGAAATACAATGAGCAGTTCTTC.

The CDR3 DNA is TGTGCCAGCAGTGAGGCGGGAGGGGAACGTGGCACTGAAGCTTTCTTT. Protein: CASSEAGGERGTEAFF. The chain is built from TRBV6-1 and TRBJ1-1; D is possibly TRBD1 (5 bases). Deletions cut 3 bases from V and 4 bases from J, with 18 bases between. The CDR3 sequence is 16 residues long. Germline lookup yields CDR1 MNHNS and CDR2 SASEGT.